A selection of T cell receptor beta chains follows, all from one sample in a study of T cells expressing NK-cell markers. Using the 5' RACE reads, TCRdb records one entry per CDR3 protein without DNA. This sample's table reports approximately 440,000 distinct CDR3 sequences. Material for sequencing was blood T cells: a sorted CD56 or NKG2C T cell subset, CD4+ or CD8+ T cells, or bulk PBMC T cells (not recorded which). The origin of the receptors is a woman in her forties or fifties in good health. Each CDR3 is given with its conserved first and last residue. Fields, in order: V gene, J gene, CDR3 protein.

v_call: TRBV7-6; j_call: TRBJ2-1; cdr3_aa: CASSLVPAGSTYNEQFF
v_call: TRBV6-1; j_call: TRBJ2-1; cdr3_aa: CASSEGETYTYNEQFF
v_call: TRBV5-1; j_call: TRBJ2-7; cdr3_aa: CASSLAGDVYEQYF
v_call: TRBV15; j_call: TRBJ2-5; cdr3_aa: CATSRGAAGGRKTQYF
v_call: TRBV24-1; j_call: TRBJ2-1; cdr3_aa: CATSEGGRYEQFF
v_call: TRBV24-1; j_call: TRBJ2-1; cdr3_aa: CATSQTGEEYNEQFF
v_call: TRBV12-3/TRBV12-4; j_call: TRBJ1-2; cdr3_aa: CASSSIEWRDRGPYGYTF
v_call: TRBV20-1; j_call: TRBJ1-5; cdr3_aa: CSARTGVWQPQHF
v_call: TRBV27; j_call: TRBJ2-3; cdr3_aa: CASSLSIVDTGTQYF
v_call: TRBV7-2; j_call: TRBJ1-4; cdr3_aa: CASSGGGGLEKLFF
v_call: TRBV20-1; j_call: TRBJ2-3; cdr3_aa: CSARDLSGLAGGTADTQYF
v_call: TRBV28; j_call: TRBJ2-3; cdr3_aa: CASSLGQGRTDTQYF
v_call: TRBV28; j_call: TRBJ2-3; cdr3_aa: CASSLSTSGRALQYF
v_call: TRBV29-1; j_call: TRBJ1-1; cdr3_aa: CSVENRLNTEAFF
v_call: TRBV25-1; j_call: TRBJ2-2; cdr3_aa: CASSDSPGTSPRSGELFF
v_call: TRBV11-2; j_call: TRBJ1-1; cdr3_aa: CASSSRGGVGTEAFF
v_call: TRBV6-4; j_call: TRBJ2-3; cdr3_aa: CASSDFHRGTDTQYF
v_call: TRBV6-1; j_call: TRBJ1-5; cdr3_aa: CASRKDTLNQPQHF
v_call: TRBV2; j_call: TRBJ2-7; cdr3_aa: CASSAYVNEQYF
v_call: TRBV5-4; j_call: TRBJ2-2; cdr3_aa: CASSPKGLALNTGELFF
v_call: TRBV7-8; j_call: TRBJ2-2; cdr3_aa: CASSLYRMDAGELFF
v_call: TRBV5-5; j_call: TRBJ1-1; cdr3_aa: CASSLGGRGELRGTEAFF
v_call: TRBV29-1; j_call: TRBJ2-1; cdr3_aa: CSSQPYRLISSMEFF
v_call: TRBV20-1; j_call: TRBJ1-2; cdr3_aa: CSATRGPGYTF
v_call: TRBV12-3/TRBV12-4; j_call: TRBJ1-6; cdr3_aa: CASSARQQVNSPLHF
v_call: TRBV5-6; j_call: TRBJ2-2; cdr3_aa: CASSLRTGLGELFF
v_call: TRBV6-5; j_call: TRBJ2-7; cdr3_aa: CASSPVTGGPEQYF
v_call: TRBV19; j_call: TRBJ1-4; cdr3_aa: CASSIVMTAANEKLFF
v_call: TRBV12-3/TRBV12-4; j_call: TRBJ2-1; cdr3_aa: CASSPRGTSGYNEQFF
v_call: TRBV12-3/TRBV12-4; j_call: TRBJ2-1; cdr3_aa: CASSHSGRTPMRQFF
v_call: TRBV20-1; j_call: TRBJ2-1; cdr3_aa: CSAKPRTSDYNEQFF
v_call: TRBV11-2; j_call: TRBJ1-2; cdr3_aa: CASSHQAGVVGYTF
v_call: TRBV14; j_call: TRBJ2-3; cdr3_aa: CASSLMRAERTDTQYF
v_call: TRBV14; j_call: TRBJ2-3; cdr3_aa: CASSPDSSSQYF
v_call: TRBV7-2; j_call: TRBJ2-5; cdr3_aa: CASSLGVSGNRETQYF
v_call: TRBV7-8; j_call: TRBJ2-1; cdr3_aa: CASSTRLAGLYNEQFF
v_call: TRBV4-2; j_call: TRBJ2-1; cdr3_aa: CASSLRGGTSGLGSYNEQFF
v_call: TRBV20-1; j_call: TRBJ1-2; cdr3_aa: CSASSGSGIYGYTF
v_call: TRBV24-1; j_call: TRBJ2-5; cdr3_aa: CATSSGFRETQYF
v_call: TRBV5-1; j_call: TRBJ2-2; cdr3_aa: CASSAGLGGIDGELFF
v_call: TRBV4-1; j_call: TRBJ2-1; cdr3_aa: CASSQDSGGLGEQFF